These T cell receptor beta chains were read from a single sample in a study of cytomegalovirus exposure and HLA in healthy donors. The method was immunoSEQ multiplex PCR; TCRdb's version includes in-frame clones alone and lacks a portion of them. The table includes roughly 110,000 clones, approximately 85% detected once. Sequenced: PBMCs. The receptors derive from a man in his fifties or sixties in good health and CMV-seronegative. CDR3s include the opening cysteine and the closing phenylalanine or tryptophan. A D gene is named only where the DNA matches it firmly. Not all rows give a size; the values are once, few, many and, for expanded clones, a class.

CDR3,DNA,J,D,size,V
CASSAQATGELFF,TGCGCCAGCAGTGCCCAGGCCACCGGGGAGCTGTTTTTT,TRBJ2-2,NA,NA,TRBV5-1
CASDRGLGTEAFF,TGTGCCAGCGACAGGGGCCTAGGAACTGAAGCTTTCTTT,TRBJ1-1,TRBD1,NA,TRBV18
CASSLMGRPNEKLFF,TGCGCCAGCAGCTTGATGGGCCGGCCTAATGAAAAACTGTTTTTT,TRBJ1-4,NA,NA,TRBV5-1
CASSRDRVSSYEQYF,TGTGCCAGCAGCCGTGATCGGGTGAGCTCCTACGAGCAGTACTTC,TRBJ2-7,NA,NA,TRBV7-2
CAWSVIFTGPRNTEAFF,TGTGCCTGGAGTGTAATCTTCACAGGCCCACGGAACACTGAAGCTTTCTTT,TRBJ1-1,NA,NA,TRBV30
CASSPTREADTQYF,TGTGCCAGCTCCCCTACTAGGGAGGCAGATACGCAGTATTTT,TRBJ2-3,NA,NA,TRBV2
CASIQAGGPNEQFF,TGTGCCAGCATCCAAGCGGGGGGCCCTAATGAGCAGTTCTTC,TRBJ2-1,TRBD2,few,TRBV6-6
CASSRGQLASGYTF,TGTGCCAGCAGTCGAGGACAGTTGGCCTCGGGCTACACCTTC,TRBJ1-2,NA,NA,TRBV27
CSANKWQGETQYF,TGCAGCGCCAACAAGTGGCAGGGAGAGACCCAGTACTTC,TRBJ2-5,NA,NA,TRBV29-1
CASSPRTGDYGYTF,TGTGCCAGTAGTCCGCGGACAGGGGACTATGGCTACACCTTC,TRBJ1-2,TRBD1,NA,TRBV19
CASSPGTVTYEQYF,TGTGCCAGCAGTCCCGGGACAGTGACCTACGAGCAGTACTTC,TRBJ2-7,TRBD1,NA,TRBV27
CASTSRVGANVLTF,TGCGCCAGCACCTCGCGGGTTGGGGCCAACGTCCTGACTTTC,TRBJ2-6,NA,once,TRBV5-1
CASSLERGGAPEAFF,TGCGCCAGCAGCTTGGAGCGAGGTGGCGCCCCTGAAGCTTTCTTT,TRBJ1-1,NA,NA,TRBV5-1
CASRARQGNGETQYF,TGTGCCAGCAGAGCCCGACAGGGGAATGGGGAGACCCAGTACTTC,TRBJ2-5,TRBD1,few,TRBV5-4